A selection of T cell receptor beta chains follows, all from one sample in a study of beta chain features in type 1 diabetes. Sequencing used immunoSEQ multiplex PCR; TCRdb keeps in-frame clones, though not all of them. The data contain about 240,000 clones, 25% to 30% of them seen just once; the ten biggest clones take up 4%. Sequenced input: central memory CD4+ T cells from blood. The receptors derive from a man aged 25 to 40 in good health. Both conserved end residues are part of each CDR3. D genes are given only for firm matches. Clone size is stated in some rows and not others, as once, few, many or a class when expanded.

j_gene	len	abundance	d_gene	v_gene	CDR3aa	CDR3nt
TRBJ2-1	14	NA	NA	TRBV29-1	CSVEDWVQGSEQFF	TGCAGCGTTGAAGATTGGGTGCAGGGCAGTGAGCAGTTCTTC
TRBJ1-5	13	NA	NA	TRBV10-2	CASSEGGVQPQHF	TGCGCCAGCAGTGAAGGTGGTGTGCAGCCCCAGCATTTT
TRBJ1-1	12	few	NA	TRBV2	CASMRDGHEAFF	TGTGCCAGCATGCGGGACGGACATGAAGCTTTCTTT
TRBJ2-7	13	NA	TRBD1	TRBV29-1	CSVGNRDSYEQYF	TGCAGCGTTGGGAACCGGGACAGCTACGAGCAGTACTTC
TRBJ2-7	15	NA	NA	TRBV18	CASSPTDGNSYEQYF	TGTGCCAGCTCACCAACCGACGGCAACTCCTACGAGCAGTACTTC
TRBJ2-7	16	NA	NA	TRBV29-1	CSVEDRGEGPSYEQYF	TGCAGCGTTGAAGATAGGGGCGAAGGGCCGTCCTACGAGCAGTACTTC
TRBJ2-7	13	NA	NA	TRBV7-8	CASSPSLSHEQYF	TGTGCCAGCAGCCCATCCCTGTCGCACGAGCAGTACTTC
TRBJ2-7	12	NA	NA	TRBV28	CASRRTGLEQYF	TGTGCCAGCAGAAGAACAGGGCTGGAGCAGTACTTC
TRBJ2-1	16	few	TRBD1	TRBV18	CASSPNRGDGNNEQFF	TGTGCCAGCTCACCAAACAGGGGAGATGGTAACAATGAGCAGTTCTTC
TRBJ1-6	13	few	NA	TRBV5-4	CASSLAENSPLHF	TGTGCCAGCAGCTTGGCGGAAAATTCACCCCTCCACTTT
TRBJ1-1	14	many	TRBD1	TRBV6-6	CASSVRGQATEAFF	TGTGCCAGCAGTGTCAGGGGGCAGGCCACTGAAGCTTTCTTT
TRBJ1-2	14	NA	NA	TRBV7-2	CASSLEATANGYTF	TGTGCCAGCAGTCTAGAGGCAACCGCGAATGGCTACACCTTC
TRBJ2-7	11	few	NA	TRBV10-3	CAISNVNEQYF	TGTGCCATCAGTAACGTGAACGAGCAGTACTTC
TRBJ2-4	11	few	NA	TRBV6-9	CASSEESAVDF	TGTGCCAGCAGTGAAGAGTCCGCCGTGGACTTC
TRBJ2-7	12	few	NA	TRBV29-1	CSVATGGDEQYF	TGCAGCGTTGCTACAGGGGGGGACGAGCAGTACTTC
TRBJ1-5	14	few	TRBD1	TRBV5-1	CASSPGTAGQPQHF	TGCGCCAGCAGCCCCGGGACAGCTGGGCAGCCCCAGCATTTT
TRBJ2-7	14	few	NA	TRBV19	CASESGTNSYEQYF	TGTGCCAGTGAGTCGGGCACTAACTCCTACGAGCAGTACTTC
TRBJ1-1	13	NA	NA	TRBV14	CASSHSGRTEAFF	TGTGCCAGCAGCCATTCAGGGAGAACTGAAGCTTTCTTT
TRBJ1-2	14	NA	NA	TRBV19	CASNPHTAYYGYTF	TGTGCCAGTAACCCGCACACAGCTTACTATGGCTACACCTTC
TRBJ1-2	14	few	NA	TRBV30	CAWRGGSGVYGYTF	TGTGCCTGGAGGGGCGGATCGGGCGTCTATGGCTACACCTTC
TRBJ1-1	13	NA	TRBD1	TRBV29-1	CSVLDRGHGEAFF	TGCAGCGTCCTCGACAGGGGGCATGGTGAAGCTTTCTTT
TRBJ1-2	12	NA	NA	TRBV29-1	CSVTVSDYGYTF	TGCAGCGTGACAGTGAGCGACTATGGCTACACCTTC
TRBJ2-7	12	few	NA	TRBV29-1	CSVGSGNGEQYF	TGCAGCGTTGGTTCAGGGAATGGCGAGCAGTACTTC
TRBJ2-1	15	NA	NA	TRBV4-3	CASSLSFTPHNEQFF	TGCGCCAGCAGCCTCTCTTTTACCCCCCACAATGAGCAGTTCTTC
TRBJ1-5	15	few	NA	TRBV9	CASSVGGYSNQPQHF	TGTGCCAGCAGCGTAGGGGGATATAGCAATCAGCCCCAGCATTTT
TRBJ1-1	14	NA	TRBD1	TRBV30	CAWSGQGTGTEAFF	TGTGCCTGGAGTGGACAGGGTACAGGCACTGAAGCTTTCTTT
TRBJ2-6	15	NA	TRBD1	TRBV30	CAWGTGGAGANVLTF	TGTGCCTGGGGGACAGGGGGAGCTGGGGCCAACGTCCTGACTTTC